This entry concerns a single T cell receptor beta chain. The antigen is unknown. The data belong to a study of T cell responses to AZD1222 COVID-19 vaccine. General study results and limits: Spike-specific TCR breadth and depth were elevated following two AZD1222 doses.

Clones were sequenced by immunoSEQ multiplex PCR, and TCRdb holds only the in-frame ones, with some missing. The table has about 100,000 clones, over 90% seen once; the top ten hold around 1.7%. Germline V gene sequence: CDR1 SGHVS, CDR2 FQNEAQ. This CDR3 has 13 amino acids. V lost 6 bases, J lost 2 bases, and 10 bases lay in between. The genes are TRBV7-8 and TRBJ1-1; D remains unclear. This receptor was identified in an adult in good health. Sequencing was performed on peripheral blood, taken on day 0 of AZD1222 vaccination. The CDR3 protein is CASRLDGNTEAFF. In DNA, the CDR3 is TGTGCCAGCAGACTGGACGGAAACACTGAAGCTTTCTTT.